These 30 T cell receptor beta chains were sequenced from one sample in a study of T cell responses to AZD1222 COVID-19 vaccine. Sequencing was performed with immunoSEQ multiplex PCR; in TCRdb, only in-frame clones are kept and a portion is missing. Here the sample spans 75,000 to 95,000 clones, 70% to 90% being singletons. The source was peripheral blood, collected on day 0 of AZD1222 vaccination. The receptors were sampled from an adult in good health.

This clone was seen once. The J gene is TRBJ2-3, the V gene TRBV27, with D perhaps matching TRBD2 (6 bases). This CDR3 is 14 amino acids long. From germline, CDR1 is MNHEY and CDR2 SMNVEV (reference sequence). V was pared by 5 bases and J by 5 bases, with 14 bases between. The chain's CDR3 is CASSTGTFKDTQYF. The CDR3 DNA sequence: TGTGCCAGCAGTACCGGGACTTTCAAAGATACGCAGTATTTT.

The chain is built from TRBV7-9 and TRBJ2-7; D is perhaps TRBD1 (5 bases). Trimming removed 5 bases from V and 0 bases from J, with 17 bases in between. CDR1 and CDR2 from the germline V gene are SEHNR and FQNEAQ (reference sequence). The CDR3 extends over 16 amino acids. The CDR3 sequence is CASSPLGTGVSYEQYF. In DNA form, the CDR3 reads TGTGCCAGCAGCCCCTTGGGAACAGGAGTCTCCTACGAGCAGTACTTC.

V usage is TRBV28 and J usage is TRBJ2-1; 15 bases are a match to TRBD2. The CDR3 runs 19 residues. V was clipped by 3 bases and J by 5 bases; unmatched bases: 11. Germline V CDR1 and CDR2: MDHEN, SYDVKM. DNA of the CDR3: TGTGCCAGCAGTTTTATGGGGCAGGGACTAGCGGGGGGCAACAATGAGCAGTTCTTC. This translates into CASSFMGQGLAGGNNEQFF.

This chain links TRBV18 with TRBJ1-2, with a possible D match to TRBD1 (5 bases). The CDR3 is 16 amino acids. Germline V gives CDR1 KGHSH, CDR2 LQKENI. V lost 11 bases, J lost 4 bases, and 26 bases lay in between. The DNA of the CDR3 is TGTGCCTCGCATCAAGGGCAGCTAGGGCAGGGCTATGGCTACACCTTC. Translated, it gives CASHQGQLGQGYGYTF.

This chain uses TRBV6-5 with TRBJ1-1; 7 nucleotides match TRBD1. CDR1 is MNHEY and CDR2 is SVGAGI in the germline V gene. Losses at the gene ends were 7 bases for V and 6 bases for J; bases not matched to a gene: 8. The CDR3 is 13 residues long. The CDR3 is CASKTGLNPEAFF. The DNA for the CDR3 is TGTGCCAGCAAGACAGGGTTGAATCCTGAAGCTTTCTTT.

V is TRBV28 and J is TRBJ1-4; a weak D match, TRBD1 (5 bases). V lost 6 bases and J 5 bases, leaving 10 bases between the germline ends. CDR1 is MDHEN, CDR2 SYDVKM, per germline. CDR3 length: 13 amino acids. The CDR3 DNA is TGTGCCAGCAGACGGGGGTTAAATGAAAAACTGTTTTTT. As protein: CASRRGLNEKLFF.

The chain uses TRBV7-3 and TRBJ2-1, with D perhaps matching TRBD1 or TRBD2 (6 bases each). CDR1 and CDR2 (germline): SGHTA, FQGTGA. V lost 4 bases to trimming and J lost 1 base, with 23 bases between them. The CDR3 is made up of 19 amino acids. The CDR3 is CASSSYPTPGGGSYNEQFF. DNA of the CDR3: TGTGCCAGCAGCTCCTATCCCACACCAGGAGGGGGGTCCTACAATGAGCAGTTCTTC.

This chain joins TRBV6-5 and TRBJ1-5; D is uncertain. Germline assignment: CDR1 MNHEY and CDR2 SVGAGI. This CDR3 is built from 16 residues. Trimming shortened V by 0 bases and J by 3 bases, and 12 bases separated the two germline ends. The DNA of the CDR3 is TGTGCCAGCAGTTACTCGATACCGGGAAACAATCAGCCCCAGCATTTT. This sequence encodes CASSYSIPGNNQPQHF.

The chain is built from TRBV7-9 and TRBJ1-1, with D maybe TRBD1 (5 bases). With 5 bases removed from V and 1 base from J, the gap between germline ends came to 14 bases. Germline loops: CDR1 SEHNR, CDR2 FQNEAQ (reference sequence). The CDR3 length is 15 residues. DNA for the CDR3: TGTGCCAGCAGCCCCAGGACACGGCCGAACACTGAAGCTTTCTTT. This sequence encodes CASSPRTRPNTEAFF.

This clone was observed once. The genes are TRBV12-3 or TRBV12-4 and TRBJ1-2; D uncertain. Deletions cut 4 bases from V and 8 bases from J, with 14 bases between. The CDR3 runs 13 residues. The DNA for the CDR3 is TGTGCCAGCAGTTCGCTCCTCAGGTTGGGCTACACCTTC. Protein sequence: CASSSLLRLGYTF.

The gene calls are TRBV5-4 and TRBJ2-7; TRBD2 matches 7 bases. CDR3 size: 15 residues. After removal of 4 bases from V and 0 bases from J, the junction contained 7 bases not matched to a gene. Germline CDR1 and CDR2: SGHNT and YYREEE (reference sequence). The CDR3 nucleotides read TGTGCCAGCAGCCCTGGGGGGGGAAGCTCCTACGAGCAGTACTTC. Protein product: CASSPGGGSSYEQYF.

CDR3 nucleotide sequence: TGTGCCAGCAGTATGGTGAGGGGTACCTACGAGCAGTACTTC. Translated: CASSMVRGTYEQYF. V usage is TRBV6-5 and J usage is TRBJ2-7; D is perhaps TRBD1 or TRBD2 (5 bases each). Germline CDR1 and CDR2: MNHEY and SVGAGI. Trimming left V 5 bases short and J 2 bases short, with 13 bases between. CDR3 length: 14 amino acids.

The V gene is TRBV3-1 (or the pseudogene TRBV3-2), the J gene TRBJ2-1; the D is unclear. CDR3 size: 12 residues. Germline assignment: CDR1 LGHDT and CDR2 YNNKEL (reference sequence). The V and J ends lost 8 bases and 8 bases respectively, with 13 bases between them. CDR3 residues: CASAKNGHEQFF. The CDR3, as DNA: TGTGCCAGCGCAAAGAACGGACATGAGCAGTTCTTC.

The V and J genes are TRBV6-5 and TRBJ1-2; D uncertain. CDR1 MNHEY and CDR2 SVGAGI come from the germline V gene. CDR3 length equals 12 residues. The ends were cut back, 10 bases at V and 8 bases at J, with 17 bases in the middle. In DNA, the CDR3 is TGTGCCACCCGGAGGGCAAACGAGGGCTACACCTTC. Translation: CATRRANEGYTF.

The chain has TRBV4-3 and TRBJ2-7; possibly TRBD1 or TRBD2 for D (5 bases each). CDR3 length: 16 residues. The V gene lost 0 bases and the J gene lost 1 base, with 13 bases spanning the gap. Looked up from germline, CDR1 is LGHNA and CDR2 is YSLEER. The CDR3 loop is CASSQDRAGSSYEQYF. CDR3 nucleotides: TGCGCCAGCAGCCAAGATCGGGCAGGGAGTTCCTACGAGCAGTACTTC.

V is TRBV27 and J is TRBJ1-6; 7 bases are a match to TRBD1. This CDR3 is built from 20 residues. The trim removed 5 bases at V and 3 bases at J, leaving 19 bases unmatched. Germline lookup yields CDR1 MNHEY and CDR2 SMNVEV (reference sequence). The CDR3 region has the DNA TGTGCCAGCAGTCCAAAGGGGGCGGCAGGTTCCCTAAGCTATAATTCACCCCTCCACTTT. Amino acid sequence: CASSPKGAAGSLSYNSPLHF.

The chain carries TRBV2 and TRBJ1-4; D may be TRBD1 (5 bases). There are 12 residues in the CDR3. Trimming removed 4 bases from V and 12 bases from J, with 12 bases in between. CDR1 and CDR2 from the germline V gene are SNHLY and FYNNEI. The CDR3 nucleotides read TGTGCCAGCAGTGTCAGGGACGAACAACTGTTTTTT. This encodes CASSVRDEQLFF.

This sequence joins TRBV11-3 and TRBJ2-1; TRBD2 might be the D (7 bases). The CDR3 contains 14 residues. Trimming removed 2 bases at V and 10 bases at J, with 15 bases between. Germline CDR1 reads SGHNT; CDR2 reads YENEEA. The CDR3: CASSLRGGQDEQFF. CDR3 sequence (DNA): TGTGCCAGCAGCTTAAGGGGGGGTCAGGACGAGCAGTTCTTC.

This clone came up once. V gene TRBV28 combines with J gene TRBJ1-1; D is unclear. The ends were cut back, 3 bases at V and 7 bases at J, with 9 bases in the middle. Germline assignment: CDR1 MDHEN and CDR2 SYDVKM. CDR3 length equals 12 residues. In nucleotides, the CDR3 is TGTGCCAGCAGTTTGTACAGCCGTGAAGCTTTCTTT. Protein: CASSLYSREAFF.

V usage is TRBV28 and J usage is TRBJ1-2; possible D gene TRBD1, 6 bases. The CDR3 is 13 residues long. Germline assignment: CDR1 MDHEN and CDR2 SYDVKM. V lost 8 bases and J lost 4, with 14 bases in between. The CDR3 DNA sequence: TGTGCCAGCGCCGCGCAGGGGCTCTATGGCTACACCTTC. Translated, it gives CASAAQGLYGYTF.

This clone was counted once. The V call is TRBV12-3 or TRBV12-4, the J call TRBJ2-5, with 8 nucleotides matching TRBD2. The CDR3 spans 13 residues. Trimming removed 8 bases from V and 0 bases from J; junction bases left unmatched: 2. The CDR3 DNA reads TGTGCCAGCGCGGGGGGACACCAAGAGACCCAGTACTTC. Translating gives CASAGGHQETQYF.

The chain has TRBV4-3 and TRBJ1-6, with D perhaps matching TRBD1 (5 bases). Per the germline V gene, CDR1 is LGHNA and CDR2 is YSLEER. Trimming removed 0 bases from V and 7 bases from J, with 10 bases in between. The CDR3 runs to 15 residues. The CDR3 sequence: CASSQDQGWNSPLHF. CDR3 nucleotides: TGCGCCAGCAGCCAAGACCAGGGCTGGAATTCACCCCTCCACTTT.

This chain links TRBV21-1 with TRBJ2-7; the D call of TRBD1 is as the table states it, not checked on the DNA. TRBV21-1 is a known pseudogene. This CDR3 region has 11 residues. CDR3 amino acids: CASSEHYEQYF. In DNA form, the CDR3 reads TGTGCCAGCAGCGAACACTACGAGCAGTACTTC.

The rearrangement links TRBV13 to TRBJ2-5, with 12 bases lining up with TRBD2. The CDR3 loop spans 14 amino acids. Trimming took 5 bases from V and 7 from J; bases not matched to a gene: 5. Germline-derived CDR1 and CDR2 are PRHDT and FYEKMQ (reference sequence). The CDR3 loop reads CASSALAGGRTQYF. In nucleotides, the CDR3 is TGTGCCAGCAGCGCACTAGCGGGGGGCAGGACCCAGTACTTC.

This clone occurred once. The chain couples TRBV9 to TRBJ2-2; D tentatively fits TRBD1 or TRBD2 (5 bases each). Trimming removed 6 bases from V and 4 bases from J, with 19 bases in between. CDR3 length: 16 amino acids. Germline CDR1 is SGDLS and CDR2 is YYNGEE. CDR3 amino acids: CASTNFGDGATGELFF. Written as DNA, the CDR3 is TGTGCCAGCACCAACTTCGGGGACGGCGCCACCGGGGAGCTGTTTTTT.

This sequence joins TRBV5-1 and TRBJ2-3; D is uncertain. The CDR3 length is 11 residues. CDR1 is SGHRS, CDR2 YFSETQ, per germline. V shed 4 bases and J shed 6 bases, with 6 bases lying between them. This CDR3 is CASSQADTQYF. In DNA, the CDR3 is TGCGCCAGCAGCCAAGCGGATACGCAGTATTTT.

The V gene is TRBV7-3, the J gene TRBJ1-6; D is undetermined. The CDR3 loop spans 12 amino acids. Germline V gene data show CDR1 as SGHTA and CDR2 as FQGTGA. Trimming stripped 3 bases from V and 6 bases from J, with 3 bases between. For the CDR3, the DNA is TGTGCCAGCAGCTTTCCTAATTCACCCCTCCACTTT. Its translation is CASSFPNSPLHF.

The chain combines TRBV5-6 with TRBJ2-3; TRBD2 agrees at 10 bases. J lost 3 bases, V lost 1 base, and 2 bases had no gene match. The germline V gene encodes CDR1 SGHDT and CDR2 YYEEEE. CDR3 size: 15 residues. In nucleotides, the CDR3 is TGTGCCAGCAGCTTGTTGGGACTAGCGACAGATACGCAGTATTTT. Protein: CASSLLGLATDTQYF.

The CDR3 reads CASSFRQGGEKLFF. As DNA, the CDR3 is TGTGCCAGCAGCTTTCGGCAGGGCGGAGAAAAACTGTTTTTT. The rearrangement joins TRBV7-9 to TRBJ1-4; tentative D call: TRBD1 (5 bases). Germline CDR1 is SEHNR and CDR2 is FQNEAQ (reference sequence). With 3 bases removed from V and 8 bases from J, the gap between germline ends came to 13 bases. CDR3 length: 14 residues.

The V call is TRBV5-4, the J call TRBJ1-5; a possible D gene is TRBD1 (5 bases). The CDR3 extends over 15 amino acids. V was trimmed by 0 bases and J by 2 bases, leaving 9 bases between them. In germline, CDR1 is SGHNT, CDR2 YYREEE (reference sequence). CDR3 sequence: CASSLDGGGNQPQHF. The CDR3 nucleotides read TGTGCCAGCAGCTTGGACGGAGGGGGCAATCAGCCCCAGCATTTT.